Listed here are 5 T cell receptor beta chains from one sample, sequenced in a study of T cells in localized non-small cell lung cancer. Produced via immunoSEQ multiplex PCR; TCRdb's table is partial and in-frame only. The table has some 41,000 clones, 90% to 95% seen once. The source was PBMCs, collected before any cancer treatment. The receptor source for this set is a woman aged 35 to 69 with stage II lung adenocarcinoma.

This clone was seen more than once but under ten times. The chain has TRBV7-8 and TRBJ1-3; D is uncertain. Germline CDR1 reads SGHVS; CDR2 reads FQNEAQ. This CDR3 region has 12 residues. V was cut by 3 bases and J by 4 bases, with 4 bases left in between. CDR3 nucleotides: TGTGCCAGCAGCTTGCAAGGAAACACCATATATTTT. Encoded protein: CASSLQGNTIYF.

This rearrangement joins TRBV28 to TRBJ2-2, with unresolved D. CDR1 is MDHEN, CDR2 SYDVKM, per germline. The CDR3 has 13 amino acids. Trimming removed 6 bases from V and 6 bases from J, with 11 bases in between. CDR3 sequence (DNA): TGTGCCAGCAGGACCATTGAGTCCGGGGAGCTGTTTTTT. Translating gives CASRTIESGELFF.

This chain joins TRBV19 and TRBJ1-5; D gene ambiguous. V was cut by 7 bases and J by 2 bases, with 15 bases left in between. Germline assignment: CDR1 LNHDA and CDR2 SQIVND (reference sequence). The length of the CDR3 is 15 residues. As DNA, the CDR3 is TGTGCCAGTAAGTCCCTCGGCGGCGGCAATCAGCCCCAGCATTTT. As protein: CASKSLGGGNQPQHF. Full variable domain (missing parts from reference TRBV19 and TRBJ1-5): DGGITQSPKYLFRKEGQNVTLSCEQNLNHDAMYWYRQDPGQGLRLIYYSQIVNDFQKGDIAEGYSVSREKKESFPLTVTSAQKNPTAFYLCASKSLGGGNQPQHFGDGTRLSIL.

The V call is TRBV27, the J call TRBJ2-2; no firm D call. V dropped 3 bases and J dropped 4 bases, with 9 bases sitting between them. The CDR3 is made up of 14 amino acids. The germline gives CDR1 MNHEY, CDR2 SMNVEV (reference sequence). Here the CDR3 DNA reads TGTGCCAGCAGTTTCGGCCGGACCACCGGGGAGCTGTTTTTT. This translates into CASSFGRTTGELFF.

The chain carries TRBV18 and TRBJ2-7; 7 bases map to TRBD1. The CDR3 spans 15 residues. Losses at the gene ends were 3 bases for V and 4 bases for J; bases not matched to a gene: 9. The germline gives CDR1 KGHSH, CDR2 LQKENI. CDR3 nucleotides: TGTGCCAGCTCACCGGAGACAGGGTACCAATACGAGCAGTACTTC. It specifies CASSPETGYQYEQYF.